This TCR beta chain was recovered during a study of PD-L1 blockade in urothelial cancer. About the study: About nine tenths of the roughly 30 patients were men who had bladder-origin urothelial cancer. Counts from blood samples showed a median of 141,255 T cells. General study findings and limits: Pretreatment TCR clonality in blood, when below the median, was predictive of better survival.

Generated by immunoSEQ multiplex PCR, the TCRdb table keeps only in-frame clones and is missing some. This table has some 57,000 clones, more than 80% appearing once. The germline V gene has CDR1 SGDLS and CDR2 YYNGEE. V dropped 0 bases and J dropped 6 bases, with 9 bases sitting between them. CDR3 length: 14 residues. Time point in this sample: pretreatment peripheral blood. In regard to this clone: Its target is not known.

The rearrangement uses TRBV9 and TRBJ1-4; D may be TRBD1 (5 bases). The sequences come from PBMCs, collected around atezolizumab (anti-PD-L1) treatment. The TCR originated in a man aged 45-60 years with urothelial cancer. The CDR3 is CASSVGGADEKLFF. DNA of the CDR3: TGTGCCAGCAGCGTAGGGGGCGCGGATGAAAAACTGTTTTTT.